The clone carrying this TCR beta chain was seen once. The antigen remains undetermined. Repertoires were generated with immunoSEQ multiplex PCR, while TCRdb's copy carries only in-frame clones and drops some. The sample has 40,000 to 50,000 clones, about 90% seen once. Germline V gene sequence: CDR1 LNHDA, CDR2 SQIVND (reference sequence). Trimming took 5 bases from V and 3 from J, leaving 14 bases between them. The CDR3 extends over 15 amino acids. Patients had to be free of confetti depigmentation, indicating active vitiligo. The data were obtained in a study of resident and recirculating memory T cells in vitiligo. For the study at large: Shave-biopsy epidermis from lesional and nonlesional skin was sequenced alongside PBMCs.

Study-level results: Clonality differed among vitiligo lesions, with no unique dominant clone.

Sequencing used blood. The receptor's source is a male donor with vitiligo. The chain uses TRBV19 and TRBJ2-1, with D maybe TRBD1 (5 bases). The CDR3 DNA is TGTGCCAGTAGTTCTGGGGCTATCGGCTACAATGAGCAGTTCTTC. Translation: CASSSGAIGYNEQFF.